The clone carrying this T cell receptor beta chain came up a few times. CDR1 and CDR2 (germline): SGHNT, YYREEE (reference sequence). V lost 0 bases and J lost 11; bases outside the gene matches: 10. The CDR3 loop spans 14 amino acids. The source of the sample is a study of blood T cells in healthy people across ages. Through a sample-barcoded 5' primer and a J-beta primer mix, a second PCR was run for roughly 6 to 11 cycles. TCRdb re-called the 5' RACE reads through MiXCR, storing one row per CDR3 protein. The sample contains 450,000 to 700,000 distinct CDR3 sequences, 25% to 30% of which appear only once.

Sequenced: blood. This rearrangement joins TRBV5-4 to TRBJ2-5; 7 positions agree with TRBD1. The sequence derives from a woman in her seventies in good health. Written as DNA, the CDR3 is TGTGCCAGCAGCTTGGCAGGGGGTCTCTCGGAGCAGTACTTC. This sequence encodes CASSLAGGLSEQYF.